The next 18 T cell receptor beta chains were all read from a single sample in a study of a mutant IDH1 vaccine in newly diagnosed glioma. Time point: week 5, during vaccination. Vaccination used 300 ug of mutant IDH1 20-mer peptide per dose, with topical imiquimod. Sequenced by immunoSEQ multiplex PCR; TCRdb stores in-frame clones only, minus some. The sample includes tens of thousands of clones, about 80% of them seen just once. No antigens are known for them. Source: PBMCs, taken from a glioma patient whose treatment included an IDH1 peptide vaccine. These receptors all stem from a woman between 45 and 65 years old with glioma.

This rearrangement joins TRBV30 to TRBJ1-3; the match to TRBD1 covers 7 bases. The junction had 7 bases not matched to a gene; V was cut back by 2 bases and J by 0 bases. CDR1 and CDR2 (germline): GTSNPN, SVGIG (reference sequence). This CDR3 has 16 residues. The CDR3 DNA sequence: TGTGCCTGGAGTAGGGGGCCACCCAGCTCTGGAAACACCATATATTTT. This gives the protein CAWSRGPPSSGNTIYF.

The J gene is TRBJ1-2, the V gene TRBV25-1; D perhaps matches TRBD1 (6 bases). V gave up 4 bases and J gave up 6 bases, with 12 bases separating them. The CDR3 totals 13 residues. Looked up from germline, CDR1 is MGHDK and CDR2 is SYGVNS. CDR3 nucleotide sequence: TGTGCCAGCAGTGGCCCGGGGGCGGATGGCTACACCTTC. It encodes CASSGPGADGYTF.

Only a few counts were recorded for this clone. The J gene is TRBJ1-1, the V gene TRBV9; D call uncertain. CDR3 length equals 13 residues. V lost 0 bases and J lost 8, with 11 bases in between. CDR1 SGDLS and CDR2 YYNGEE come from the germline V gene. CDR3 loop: CASSVAMTSEAFF. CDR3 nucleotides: TGTGCCAGCAGCGTAGCGATGACATCGGAAGCTTTCTTT.

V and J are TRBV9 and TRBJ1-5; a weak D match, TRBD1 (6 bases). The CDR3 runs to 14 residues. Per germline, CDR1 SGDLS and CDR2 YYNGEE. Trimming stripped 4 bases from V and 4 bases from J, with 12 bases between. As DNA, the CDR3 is TGTGCCAGCAGCCTAACGGACAGTAATCAGCCCCAGCATTTT. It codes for CASSLTDSNQPQHF.

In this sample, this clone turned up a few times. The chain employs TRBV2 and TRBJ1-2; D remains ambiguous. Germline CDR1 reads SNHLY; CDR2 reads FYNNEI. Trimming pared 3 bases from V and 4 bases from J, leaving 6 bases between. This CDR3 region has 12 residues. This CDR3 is CASSDDFYGYTF. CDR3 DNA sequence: TGTGCCAGCAGTGATGACTTCTATGGCTACACCTTC.

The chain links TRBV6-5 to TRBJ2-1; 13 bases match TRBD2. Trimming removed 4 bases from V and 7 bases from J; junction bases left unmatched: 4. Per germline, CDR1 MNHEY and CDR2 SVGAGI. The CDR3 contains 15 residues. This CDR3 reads CASSSLAGGFNEQFF. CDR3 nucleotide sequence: TGTGCCAGCAGTTCACTAGCGGGGGGGTTTAATGAGCAGTTCTTC.

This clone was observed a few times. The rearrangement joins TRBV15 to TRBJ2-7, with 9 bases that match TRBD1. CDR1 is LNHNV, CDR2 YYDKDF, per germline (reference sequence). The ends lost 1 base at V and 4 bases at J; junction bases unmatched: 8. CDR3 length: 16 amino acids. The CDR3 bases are TGTGCCACCAGCAGAGCCCGGGGACAGGGAAAGTACGAGCAGTACTTC. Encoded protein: CATSRARGQGKYEQYF. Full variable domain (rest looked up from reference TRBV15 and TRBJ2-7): DAMVIQNPRYQVTQFGKPVTLSCSQTLNHNVMYWYQQKSSQAPKLLFHYYDKDFNNEADTPDNFQSRRPNTSFCFLDIRSPGLGDTAMYLCATSRARGQGKYEQYFGPGTRLTVT.

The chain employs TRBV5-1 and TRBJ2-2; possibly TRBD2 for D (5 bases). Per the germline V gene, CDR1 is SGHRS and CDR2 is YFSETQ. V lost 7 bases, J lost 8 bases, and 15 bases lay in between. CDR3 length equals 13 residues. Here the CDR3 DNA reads TGCGCCAGCTCGGAACAGCGGCCTGGGGAGCTGTTTTTT. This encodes CASSEQRPGELFF.

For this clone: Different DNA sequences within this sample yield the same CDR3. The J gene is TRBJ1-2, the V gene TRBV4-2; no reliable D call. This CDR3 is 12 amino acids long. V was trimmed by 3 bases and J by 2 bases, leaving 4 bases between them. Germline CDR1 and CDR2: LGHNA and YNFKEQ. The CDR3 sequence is CASSQGNYGYTF. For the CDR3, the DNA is TGTGCCAGCAGCCAGGGGAACTATGGCTACACCTTC.

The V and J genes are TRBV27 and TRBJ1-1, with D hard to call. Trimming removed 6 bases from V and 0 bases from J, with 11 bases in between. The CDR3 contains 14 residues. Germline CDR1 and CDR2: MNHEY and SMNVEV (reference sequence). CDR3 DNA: TGTGCCAGCAGCTCCCCTGGGGTGAACACTGAAGCTTTCTTT. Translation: CASSSPGVNTEAFF.

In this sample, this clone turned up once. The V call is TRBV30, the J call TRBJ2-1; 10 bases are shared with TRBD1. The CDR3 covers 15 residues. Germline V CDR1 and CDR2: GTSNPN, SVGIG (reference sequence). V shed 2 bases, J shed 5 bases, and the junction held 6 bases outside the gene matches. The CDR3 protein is CAWSLTGTGDNEQFF. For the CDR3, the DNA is TGTGCCTGGAGTCTCACCGGGACAGGGGACAATGAGCAGTTCTTC.

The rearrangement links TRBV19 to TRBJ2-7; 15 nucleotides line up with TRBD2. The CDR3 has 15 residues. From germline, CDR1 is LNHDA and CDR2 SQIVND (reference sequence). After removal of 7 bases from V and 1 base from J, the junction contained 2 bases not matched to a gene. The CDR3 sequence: CASKGLAGGSYEQYF. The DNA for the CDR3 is TGTGCCAGTAAAGGACTAGCGGGGGGGTCCTACGAGCAGTACTTC.

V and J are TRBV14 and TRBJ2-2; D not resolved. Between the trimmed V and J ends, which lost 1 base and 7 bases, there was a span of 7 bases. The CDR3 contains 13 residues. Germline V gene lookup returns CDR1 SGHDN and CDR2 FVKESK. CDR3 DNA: TGTGCCAGCAGCCAAGGACTTGTCGGGGAGCTGTTTTTT. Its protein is CASSQGLVGELFF.

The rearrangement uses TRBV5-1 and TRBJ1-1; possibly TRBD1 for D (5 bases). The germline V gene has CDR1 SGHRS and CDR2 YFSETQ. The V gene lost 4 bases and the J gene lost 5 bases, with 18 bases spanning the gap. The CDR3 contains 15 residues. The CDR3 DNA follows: TGCGCCAGCAGCCCCACGGGGGGAGTGGAGACTGAAGCTTTCTTT. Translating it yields CASSPTGGVETEAFF.

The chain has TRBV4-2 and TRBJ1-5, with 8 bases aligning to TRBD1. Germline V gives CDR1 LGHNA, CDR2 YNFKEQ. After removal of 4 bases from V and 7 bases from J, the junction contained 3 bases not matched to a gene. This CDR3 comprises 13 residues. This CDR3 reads CASSLDRGQPQHF. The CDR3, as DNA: TGTGCCAGCAGCCTAGACAGGGGACAGCCCCAGCATTTT.

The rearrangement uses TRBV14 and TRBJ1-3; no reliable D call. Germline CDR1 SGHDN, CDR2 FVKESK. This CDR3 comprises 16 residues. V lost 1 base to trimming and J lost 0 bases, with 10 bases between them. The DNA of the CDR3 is TGTGCCAGCAGCCAAGTGGCAGCCATCTCTGGAAACACCATATATTTT. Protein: CASSQVAAISGNTIYF.

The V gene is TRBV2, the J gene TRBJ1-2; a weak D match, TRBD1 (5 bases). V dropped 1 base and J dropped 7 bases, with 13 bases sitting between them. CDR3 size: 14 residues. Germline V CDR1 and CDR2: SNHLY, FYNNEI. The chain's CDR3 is CASSEGGGVSGYTF. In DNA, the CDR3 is TGTGCCAGCAGTGAAGGGGGCGGGGTTTCTGGCTACACCTTC.

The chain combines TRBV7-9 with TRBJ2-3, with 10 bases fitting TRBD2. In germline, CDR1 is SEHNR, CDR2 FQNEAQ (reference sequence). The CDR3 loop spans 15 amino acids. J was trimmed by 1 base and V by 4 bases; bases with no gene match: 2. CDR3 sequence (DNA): TGTGCCAGCAGCTGGAGCGGGGGGGGCACAGATACGCAGTATTTT. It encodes CASSWSGGGTDTQYF.